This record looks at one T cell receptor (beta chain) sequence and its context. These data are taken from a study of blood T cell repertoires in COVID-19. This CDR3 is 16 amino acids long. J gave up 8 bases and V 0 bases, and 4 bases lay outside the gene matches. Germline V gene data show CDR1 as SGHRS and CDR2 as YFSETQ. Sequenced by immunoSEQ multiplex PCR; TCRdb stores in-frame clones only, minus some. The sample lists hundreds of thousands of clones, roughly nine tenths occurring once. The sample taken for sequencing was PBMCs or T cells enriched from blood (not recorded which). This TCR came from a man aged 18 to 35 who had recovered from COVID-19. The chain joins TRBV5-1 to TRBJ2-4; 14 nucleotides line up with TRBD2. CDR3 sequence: CASSLEGLAGVHIQYF. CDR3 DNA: TGCGCCAGCAGCTTGGAGGGACTAGCGGGAGTTCACATTCAGTACTTC. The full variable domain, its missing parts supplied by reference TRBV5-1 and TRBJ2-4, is KAGVTQTPRYLIKTRGQQVTLSCSPISGHRSVSWYQQTPGQGLQFLFEYFSETQRNKGNFPGRFSGRQFSNSRSEMNVSTLELGDSALYLCASSLEGLAGVHIQYFGAGTRLSVL.